This T cell receptor (beta chain) emerged from a study of long-term antiretroviral therapy in people with HIV. General study results and limits: Unavailable data included ART adherence, viral resistance and therapy changes (switches in treatment). HIV repertoire CDR3 lengths ranged less widely than those of controls.

Specimens held about 0.95-10 million cryopreserved PBMC prior to DNA extraction. This clone showed up just once. Its antigen is still unknown. The assay, immunoSEQ v3.0, was run at survey level. Repertoires were generated with immunoSEQ multiplex PCR, while TCRdb's copy carries only in-frame clones and drops some. Among about 25,000 clones, approximately 88% were seen once, and the ten largest hold less than 15%. The origin of this receptor is a young man with HIV. Source: unsorted PBMCs, taken approximately 4.3 years after starting antiretroviral therapy.

The CDR3 DNA reads as TGTGCCTGGAGTTTACCAGGGCCGAACACTGAAGCTTTCTTT. Protein sequence: CAWSLPGPNTEAFF. This chain connects TRBV30 to TRBJ1-1, with D possibly matching TRBD1 (5 bases). Germline-derived CDR1 and CDR2 are GTSNPN and SVGIG (reference sequence). Trimming took off 2 bases at V and 1 base at J, with 11 bases between the two ends. CDR3 length: 14 residues. Looking up the rest from reference TRBV30 and TRBJ1-1 gives the full variable domain: SQTIHQWPATLVQPVGSPLSLECTVEGTSNPNLYWYRQAAGRGLQLLFYSVGIGQISSEVPQNLSASRPQDRQFILSSKKLLLSDSGFYLCAWSLPGPNTEAFFGQGTRLTVV.